This TCR beta chain was observed in a study of T cells after yellow fever vaccination. Study-level information: SMART-Seq v4 Ultra Low Input prepared libraries from low-cell fractions. Study-wide findings and caveats: Once the booster was given, most primary-vaccination clones reappeared, at about 95% for CD4 and 85% to 90% for CD8. Though it reached lower strength, the secondary response hit its peak faster, day 5 versus 15.

TCRdb reprocessed the 5' RACE reads via MiXCR and lists one record per CDR3 protein. The table includes 500,000 to 650,000 distinct CDR3 sequences, roughly 13% detected once. Of note for this clonotype: Its antigen remains unidentified.

Per the germline V gene, CDR1 is DFQATT and CDR2 is SNEGSKA (reference sequence). Unmatched junction bases numbered 9, after V lost 6 bases and J lost 2 bases. The CDR3 extends over 16 amino acids. This receptor was taken from a man aged 30 to 45 who received the YFV17D yellow fever vaccine. The J gene is TRBJ2-1, the V gene TRBV20-1; 11 bases are shared with TRBD2. This sample comprised PBMCs, obtained on the day of the yellow fever booster vaccination. CDR3 in DNA: TGCAGTGCGTTAGCGGGAGGGTCGGTAACCTACAATGAGCAGTTCTTC. Translation gives CSALAGGSVTYNEQFF.